This entry describes one T cell receptor beta chain. No antigen is known for it. Trimming removed 3 bases from V and 6 bases from J; junction bases left unmatched: 3. The CDR3 has 12 residues. CDR1 and CDR2 (germline): SGHRS, YFSETQ. This sample is drawn from a study of T-cell memory formation after mild COVID-19. MiXCR, applied by TCRdb to the 5' RACE reads, yields one record per CDR3 protein. The table records 500,000 to 600,000 distinct CDR3 sequences, under 20% of them present only once. Study-level points and caveats: Clones that contracted clustered mainly in CM and EM if CD4+ and in EMRA if CD8+. Clones that contracted from day 15 to 85 were balanced CD4/CD8, while later expanders leaned CD4+.

This receptor was identified in an adult woman who had mild COVID-19 (a few samples of this study predate the infection). Cell type and time point are not known. The specimen was PBMCs or a T cell subset sorted from them (not recorded which). This chain uses TRBV5-1 with TRBJ2-7, with TRBD2 matching over 7 bases. The CDR3 nucleotides read TGCGCCAGCAGCTGGGAGGGCTTCGAGCAGTACTTC. Its protein is CASSWEGFEQYF.